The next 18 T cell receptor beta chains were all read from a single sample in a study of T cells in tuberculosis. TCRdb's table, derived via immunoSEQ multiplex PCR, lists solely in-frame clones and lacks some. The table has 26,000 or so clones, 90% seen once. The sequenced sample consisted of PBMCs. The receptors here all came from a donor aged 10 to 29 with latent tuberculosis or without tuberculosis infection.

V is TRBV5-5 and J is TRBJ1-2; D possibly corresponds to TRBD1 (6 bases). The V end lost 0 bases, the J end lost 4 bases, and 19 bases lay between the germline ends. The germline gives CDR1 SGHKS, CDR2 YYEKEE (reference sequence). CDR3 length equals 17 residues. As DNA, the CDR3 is TGTGCCAGCAGCTTGGAAGTGGGCGGGGGCGCGATCTATGGCTACACCTTC. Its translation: CASSLEVGGGAIYGYTF.

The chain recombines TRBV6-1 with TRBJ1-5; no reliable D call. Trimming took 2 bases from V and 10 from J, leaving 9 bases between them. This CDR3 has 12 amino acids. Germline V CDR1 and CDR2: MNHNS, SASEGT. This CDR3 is CASSEPQSPQHF. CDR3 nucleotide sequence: TGTGCCAGCAGTGAACCCCAGTCCCCCCAGCATTTT.

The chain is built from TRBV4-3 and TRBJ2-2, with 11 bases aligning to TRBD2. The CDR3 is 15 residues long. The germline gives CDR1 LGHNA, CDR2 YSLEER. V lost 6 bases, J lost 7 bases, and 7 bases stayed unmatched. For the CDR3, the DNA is TGCGCCAGCAGGAGATTAGCGGGGGGGCTCGGGGAGCTGTTTTTT. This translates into CASRRLAGGLGELFF.

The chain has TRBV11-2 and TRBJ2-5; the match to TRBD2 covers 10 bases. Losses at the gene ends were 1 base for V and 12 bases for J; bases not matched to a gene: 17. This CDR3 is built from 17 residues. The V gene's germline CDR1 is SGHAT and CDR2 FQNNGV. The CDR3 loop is CASSLGLAGLLLGVKYF. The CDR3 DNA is TGTGCCAGCAGCTTAGGACTAGCGGGCTTACTGCTAGGGGTCAAGTACTTC.

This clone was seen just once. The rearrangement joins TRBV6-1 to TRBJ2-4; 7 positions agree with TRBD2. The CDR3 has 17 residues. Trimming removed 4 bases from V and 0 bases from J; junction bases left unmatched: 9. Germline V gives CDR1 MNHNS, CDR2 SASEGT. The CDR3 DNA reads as TGTGCCAGCAGTGTGGGGCAGCGGGGTGTAGCCAAAAACATTCAGTACTTC. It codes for CASSVGQRGVAKNIQYF.

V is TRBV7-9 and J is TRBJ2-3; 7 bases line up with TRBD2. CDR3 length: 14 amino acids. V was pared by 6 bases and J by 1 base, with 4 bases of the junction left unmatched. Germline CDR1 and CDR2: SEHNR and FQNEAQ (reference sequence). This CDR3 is CASSRAGGTDTQYF. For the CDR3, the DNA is TGTGCCAGCAGTCGGGCGGGGGGCACAGATACGCAGTATTTT.

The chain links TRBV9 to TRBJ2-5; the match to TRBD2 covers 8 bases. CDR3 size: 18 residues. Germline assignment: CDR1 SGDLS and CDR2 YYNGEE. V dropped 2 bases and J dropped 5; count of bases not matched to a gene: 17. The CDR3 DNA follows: TGTGCCAGCAGCGTCAGTCCATCCGGGGGGGCTAGTTCGGAGACCCAGTACTTC. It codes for CASSVSPSGGASSETQYF.

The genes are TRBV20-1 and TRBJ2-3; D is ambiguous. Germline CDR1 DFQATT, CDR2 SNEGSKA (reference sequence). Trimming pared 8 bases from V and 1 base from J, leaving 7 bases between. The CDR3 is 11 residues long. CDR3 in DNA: TGCAGTTTTCCCGGCACAGATACGCAGTATTTT. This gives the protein CSFPGTDTQYF.

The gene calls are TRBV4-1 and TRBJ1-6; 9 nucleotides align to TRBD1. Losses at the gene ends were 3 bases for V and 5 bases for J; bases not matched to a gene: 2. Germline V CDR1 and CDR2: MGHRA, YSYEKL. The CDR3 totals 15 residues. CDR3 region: CASSHGQGNNSPLHF. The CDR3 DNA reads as TGCGCCAGCAGCCATGGACAGGGGAATAATTCACCCCTCCACTTT.

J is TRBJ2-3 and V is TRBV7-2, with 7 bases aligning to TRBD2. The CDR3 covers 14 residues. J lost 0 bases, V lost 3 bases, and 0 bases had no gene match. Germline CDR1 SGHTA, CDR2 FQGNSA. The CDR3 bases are TGTGCCAGCAGCTTCGGGGGGAGCACAGATACGCAGTATTTT. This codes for CASSFGGSTDTQYF.

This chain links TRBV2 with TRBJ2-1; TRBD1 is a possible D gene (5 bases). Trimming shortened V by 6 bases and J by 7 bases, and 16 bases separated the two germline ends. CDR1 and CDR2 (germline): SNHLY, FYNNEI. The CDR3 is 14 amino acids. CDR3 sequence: CASSPPAGWNEQFF. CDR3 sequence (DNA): TGTGCCAGCAGCCCCCCGGCAGGGTGGAATGAGCAGTTCTTC.

In DNA form, the CDR3 reads TGTGCCAGCAACACCCCCTGGGCGTCTGGGGACATCTATGGCTACACCTTC. Amino acid sequence: CASNTPWASGDIYGYTF. The chain joins TRBV28 to TRBJ1-2, with TRBD1 as a possible D gene (6 bases). The CDR3 covers 17 residues. CDR1 is MDHEN and CDR2 is SYDVKM in the germline V gene. Trimming cost V 7 bases and J 4 bases, with 25 bases left between them.

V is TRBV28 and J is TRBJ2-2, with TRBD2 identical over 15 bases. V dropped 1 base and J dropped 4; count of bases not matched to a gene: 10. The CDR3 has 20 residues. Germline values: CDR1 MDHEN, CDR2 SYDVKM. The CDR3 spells CASSLFPWTSGGAGTGELFF. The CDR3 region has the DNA TGTGCCAGCAGTTTATTCCCCTGGACTAGCGGGGGGGCTGGCACCGGGGAGCTGTTTTTT. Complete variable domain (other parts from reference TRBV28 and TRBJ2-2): DVKVTQSSRYLVKRTGEKVFLECVQDMDHENMFWYRQDPGLGLRLIYFSYDVKMKEKGDIPEGYSVSREKKERFSLILESASTNQTSMYLCASSLFPWTSGGAGTGELFFGEGSRLTVL.

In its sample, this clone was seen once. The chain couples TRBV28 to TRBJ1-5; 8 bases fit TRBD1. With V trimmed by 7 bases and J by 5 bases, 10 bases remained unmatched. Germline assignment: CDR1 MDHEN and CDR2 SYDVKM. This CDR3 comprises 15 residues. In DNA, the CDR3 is TGTGCCAGCACCCCGCCCGGACAGGGTTATCAGCCCCAGCATTTT. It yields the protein CASTPPGQGYQPQHF.

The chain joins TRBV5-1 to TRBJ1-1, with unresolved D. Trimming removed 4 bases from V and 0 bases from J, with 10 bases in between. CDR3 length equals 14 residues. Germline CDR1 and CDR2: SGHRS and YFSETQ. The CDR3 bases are TGCGCCAGCAGCCCCGAGAGCTTGAACACTGAAGCTTTCTTT. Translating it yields CASSPESLNTEAFF.

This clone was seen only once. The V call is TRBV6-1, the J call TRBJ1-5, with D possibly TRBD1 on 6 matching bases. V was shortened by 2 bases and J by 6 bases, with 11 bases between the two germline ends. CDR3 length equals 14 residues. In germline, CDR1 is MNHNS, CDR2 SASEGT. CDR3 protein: CASSERGTGQPQHF. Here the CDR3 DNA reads TGTGCCAGCAGTGAAAGGGGGACCGGTCAGCCCCAGCATTTT.

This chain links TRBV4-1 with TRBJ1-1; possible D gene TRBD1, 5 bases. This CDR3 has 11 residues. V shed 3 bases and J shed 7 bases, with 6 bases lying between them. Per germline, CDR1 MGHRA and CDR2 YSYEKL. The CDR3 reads CASSQGLEAFF. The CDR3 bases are TGCGCCAGCAGCCAGGGACTTGAAGCTTTCTTT.

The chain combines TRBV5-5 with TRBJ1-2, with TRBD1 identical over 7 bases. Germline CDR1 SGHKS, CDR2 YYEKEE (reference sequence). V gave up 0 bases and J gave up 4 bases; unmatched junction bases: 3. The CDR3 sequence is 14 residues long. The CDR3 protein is CASSLAWTGYGYTF. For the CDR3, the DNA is TGTGCCAGCAGCTTGGCATGGACAGGCTATGGCTACACCTTC. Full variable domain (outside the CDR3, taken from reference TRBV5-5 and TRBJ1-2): DAGVTQSPTHLIKTRGQQVTLRCSPISGHKSVSWYQQVLGQGPQFIFQYYEKEERGRGNFPDRFSARQFPNYSSELNVNALLLGDSALYLCASSLAWTGYGYTFGSGTRLTVV.